This T cell receptor (beta chain) came from a study of Graves' ophthalmopathy and Graves' hyperthyroidism. The study's findings and limits: Most expanded thyroid clonotypes above 0.001 frequency also appeared in blood. The model reached 70% to 71% sensitivity and roughly 72% specificity for predicting ophthalmopathy progression.

V lost 4 bases to trimming and J lost 4 bases; unmatched junction nucleotides: 6. Germline values: CDR1 MNHEY, CDR2 SVGAGI. The CDR3 is made up of 15 amino acids. The TCR beta CDR3 regions underwent amplification from RNA transcripts. Second-round multiplex PCR followed a first-round RT-PCR using HTBI primers. Via MiXCR, TCRdb re-called the multiplex PCR reads, giving one row per CDR3 protein. The sample carries under 250,000 distinct CDR3 sequences, around 30% recorded once. This clonotype was seen repeatedly, ten times or more. Its antigen remains unidentified. The source is a man in his fifties with Graves' ophthalmopathy. The V gene is TRBV6-5, the J gene TRBJ2-7; TRBD2 aligns across 11 bases. What was sequenced was peripheral blood. CDR3 region: CASSSGLAGNYEQYF. CDR3 DNA sequence: TGTGCCAGCAGTTCTGGACTAGCGGGCAATTACGAGCAGTACTTC.